The entry that follows covers one T cell receptor beta chain sequence. Its antigen is unknown. This sample was taken from a study of T cells in localized non-small cell lung cancer. Regarding the study as a whole: Uninvolved nearby lung showed the greatest T cell clonality, exceeding that found in tumor. Elevated blood T cell density was associated with longer overall survival. When the top 100 tumor clones were examined, a median approximately 59 of them also appeared in the adjacent lung, which was paired and uninvolved. Sequencing, confined to only one tumor region, leaves heterogeneity possible.

Clones were read by immunoSEQ multiplex PCR, and TCRdb kept only the in-frame ones, dropping some. There are fewer than 75,000 clones in the sample; approximately 84% occur only once, and 1.3% lies in the top ten. The sequence derives from a female donor older than 55 with stage I lung adenocarcinoma. This sample comprised peripheral blood, obtained before any cancer treatment.

This CDR3 reads CASSLVGDGNTEAFF. The DNA for the CDR3 is TGCGCCAGCAGCTTGGTCGGCGACGGGAACACTGAAGCTTTCTTT. The rearrangement uses TRBV5-1 and TRBJ1-1, with D hard to call. Per germline, CDR1 SGHRS and CDR2 YFSETQ. V dropped 0 bases and J dropped 1 base, with 10 bases sitting between them. This CDR3 has 15 residues.